These T cell receptor beta chains were read from a single sample in a study of blood T cell repertoires in COVID-19. This table comes from immunoSEQ multiplex PCR, and its TCRdb copy is limited to in-frame clones, with some not included. This table has 150,000 to 200,000 clones, 85% to 90% appearing once. The sample was PBMCs or T cells enriched from blood (not recorded which). These receptors all come from a woman in her forties with acute COVID-19. Both conserved end residues are part of each CDR3. Each record gives: V gene, CDR3 protein.

V gene: TRBV9
CDR3 protein: CASSADILNYGYTF

V gene: TRBV9
CDR3 protein: CASQAAGEMNTEAFF

V gene: TRBV30
CDR3 protein: CAWSGRGSSNQPQHF

V gene: TRBV3-1/TRBV3-2
CDR3 protein: CASSRPLAGGQTEQFF

V gene: TRBV14
CDR3 protein: CASSQLVGTYTQYF

V gene: TRBV19
CDR3 protein: CASRPWTGGDEKLFF

V gene: TRBV6-1
CDR3 protein: CASSERQNSNYGYTF

V gene: TRBV27
CDR3 protein: CASGGRSGGGDTQYF

V gene: TRBV15
CDR3 protein: CATSRSDSTVEAFF

V gene: TRBV7-2
CDR3 protein: CASSSRVTGQETQYF

V gene: TRBV11-1
CDR3 protein: CASSLETSPRRTQYF

V gene: TRBV27
CDR3 protein: CASSFSKYYEQYF

V gene: TRBV7-8
CDR3 protein: CASSTIQGAEAFF

V gene: TRBV29-1
CDR3 protein: CSALRGGGTDTQYF

V gene: TRBV15
CDR3 protein: CATSGLGGGVGTYEQYF

V gene: TRBV7-3
CDR3 protein: CASSVGQGNTDTQYF

V gene: TRBV7-9
CDR3 protein: CASSLQGAGTEAFF

V gene: TRBV3-1/TRBV3-2
CDR3 protein: CASSQEPTDSYNEQFF

V gene: TRBV19
CDR3 protein: CASSTSGGPLLDEQFF

V gene: TRBV4-1
CDR3 protein: CASSQVVRTANYGYTF